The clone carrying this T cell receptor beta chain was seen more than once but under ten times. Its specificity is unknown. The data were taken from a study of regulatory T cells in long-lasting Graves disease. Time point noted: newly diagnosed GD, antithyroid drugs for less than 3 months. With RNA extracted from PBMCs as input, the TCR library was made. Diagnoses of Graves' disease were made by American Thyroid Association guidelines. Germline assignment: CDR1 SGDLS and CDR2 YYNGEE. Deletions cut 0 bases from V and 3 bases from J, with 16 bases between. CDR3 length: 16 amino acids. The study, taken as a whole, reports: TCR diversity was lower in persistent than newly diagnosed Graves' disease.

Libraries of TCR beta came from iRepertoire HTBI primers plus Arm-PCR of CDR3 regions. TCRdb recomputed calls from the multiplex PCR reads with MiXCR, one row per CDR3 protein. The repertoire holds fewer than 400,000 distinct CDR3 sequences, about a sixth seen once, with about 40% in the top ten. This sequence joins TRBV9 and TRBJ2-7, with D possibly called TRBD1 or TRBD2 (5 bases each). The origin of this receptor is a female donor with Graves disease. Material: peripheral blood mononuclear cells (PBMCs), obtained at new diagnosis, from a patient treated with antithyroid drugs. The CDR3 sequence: CASSVGSEGTDYEQYF. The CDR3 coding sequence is TGTGCCAGCAGCGTAGGGTCTGAGGGGACGGACTACGAGCAGTACTTC.